These 21 T cell receptor beta chains came from one sample sequenced in a study of shared clonotypes between healthy human individuals (dated by TCRdb to between 2020 and 2021). The library was made by the immunoSEQ multiplex PCR assay. Entries here come from immuneACCESS through TCRdb and include only in-frame sequences with V and J called. Some clones fail to appear in such tables; in the studies checked, an unresolved V gene covers under half of the shortfall, and the cause of the remainder is unknown. In this sample the table shows 2 million or so clones, roughly 95% of which occur a single time. Roughly 0.13% of the sample is held by the ten biggest clonotypes. The source material was naive CD4+ T cells sorted from blood. The sample's cell subset or site, from its label and the paper: CD45RA+ positively selected. The receptors derive from a young man in good health.

The chain carries TRBV5-8 and TRBJ1-6; no firm D call. Per germline, CDR1 SGHTS and CDR2 YDEGEE. The CDR3 extends over 14 amino acids. Trimming cost V 2 bases and J 11 bases, with 14 bases left between them. CDR3 region: CASSLDLGVPPLHF. In DNA form, the CDR3 reads TGTGCCAGCAGCTTAGATCTTGGGGTCCCACCCCTCCACTTT.

The chain combines TRBV6-1 with TRBJ2-7; D gene ambiguous. Germline V gene lookup returns CDR1 MNHNS and CDR2 SASEGT. CDR3 length: 10 residues. The V and J ends lost 9 bases and 3 bases respectively, with 6 bases between them. CDR3 region: CASQSYEQYF. As DNA, the CDR3 is TGTGCCAGTCAGAGCTACGAGCAGTACTTC.

The chain combines TRBV5-6 with TRBJ2-1, with D perhaps matching TRBD2 (5 bases). The CDR3 has 14 amino acids. V shed 2 bases and J shed 6 bases, with 12 bases lying between them. Per germline, CDR1 SGHDT and CDR2 YYEEEE. The CDR3 DNA reads TGTGCCAGCAGCTTTTCACTAGATCGCAATGAGCAGTTCTTC. Residues: CASSFSLDRNEQFF.

The chain links TRBV11-2 to TRBJ2-1; D is ambiguous. This CDR3 is built from 15 residues. Trimming removed 6 bases at V and 0 bases at J, with 12 bases between. Germline V gene lookup returns CDR1 SGHAT and CDR2 FQNNGV. CDR3 coding DNA: TGTGCCAGCAGAGCAGTACCAACCTCCTACAATGAGCAGTTCTTC. Translation gives CASRAVPTSYNEQFF.

The chain employs TRBV7-2 and TRBJ1-3, with D perhaps matching TRBD1 (5 bases). This CDR3 has 15 amino acids. CDR1 is SGHTA and CDR2 is FQGNSA in the germline V gene. V gave up 5 bases and J gave up 2 bases, with 13 bases separating them. CDR3 DNA: TGTGCCAGCAGCGCCGGGACCCCTCCTGGAAACACCATATATTTT. It is translated as CASSAGTPPGNTIYF.

The chain is built from TRBV28 and TRBJ1-2, with 11 bases aligning to TRBD1. V lost 5 bases, J lost 8 bases, and 13 bases stayed unmatched. Germline values: CDR1 MDHEN, CDR2 SYDVKM. This CDR3 contains 16 residues. Written as DNA, the CDR3 is TGTGCCAGCAGTCAGCCGTCGGGACAGGGGGGAAAGGGCTACACCTTC. Amino acid sequence: CASSQPSGQGGKGYTF.

The chain links TRBV5-6 to TRBJ2-7, with 9 nucleotides matching TRBD2. The length of the CDR3 is 16 residues. CDR1 SGHDT and CDR2 YYEEEE come from the germline V gene. Losses at the gene ends were 2 bases for V and 3 bases for J; bases not matched to a gene: 9. The CDR3 loop is CASSFDSGGPDYEQYF. The CDR3 DNA sequence: TGTGCCAGCAGCTTCGATAGCGGGGGCCCCGACTACGAGCAGTACTTC.

This clone appeared a single time. V usage is TRBV19 and J usage is TRBJ1-5; 11 nucleotides match TRBD1. The V gene's germline CDR1 is LNHDA and CDR2 SQIVND (reference sequence). V lost 5 bases, J lost 6 bases, and 6 bases stayed unmatched. The CDR3 sequence is 15 residues long. The CDR3 sequence: CASSGGGTGGQPQHF. The CDR3 DNA sequence: TGTGCCAGTAGTGGAGGTGGGACAGGGGGTCAGCCCCAGCATTTT.

Of note for this clone: Distinct nucleotide sequences in the sample also encode this CDR3. The chain is built from TRBV18 and TRBJ2-7; 11 bases line up with TRBD2. Germline trimming cut 0 bases from V and 6 bases from J; bases unmatched to any gene: 10. This CDR3 contains 17 residues. Germline-derived CDR1 and CDR2 are KGHSH and LQKENI. The CDR3 bases are TGTGCCAGCTCACCACCTAATAGCGGGAGGGCCTTAGGCGAGCAGTACTTC. Translating gives CASSPPNSGRALGEQYF.

Regarding this clone: Other DNA sequences in this sample translate to the same CDR3. This sequence joins TRBV28 and TRBJ1-2; 7 nucleotides match TRBD1. The CDR3 consists of 13 residues. V lost 3 bases, J lost 5 bases, and 3 bases stayed unmatched. The germline gives CDR1 MDHEN, CDR2 SYDVKM. The DNA of the CDR3 is TGTGCCAGCAGTTTGACAGGGTCGTATGGCTACACCTTC. Protein sequence: CASSLTGSYGYTF.

The genes are TRBV6-1 and TRBJ1-5, with 8 bases aligning to TRBD1. This CDR3 is 14 amino acids long. Germline values: CDR1 MNHNS, CDR2 SASEGT. Trimming at V came to 4 bases and at J to 3 bases, leaving 2 bases not matched to a gene. CDR3: CASSVTGANQPQHF. The CDR3 DNA follows: TGTGCCAGCAGTGTGACAGGGGCCAATCAGCCCCAGCATTTT.

This chain links TRBV5-3 with TRBJ2-7; TRBD2 agrees at 9 bases. TRBV5-3 is known as an ORF, though its function is uncertain. The CDR3 is made up of 15 amino acids. V was pared by 0 bases and J by 2 bases, with 3 bases of the junction left unmatched. The CDR3 nucleotides read TGTGCCAGAAGCTTGGTAGCGGGGGAAGCCTACGAGCAGTACTTC. Encoded protein: CARSLVAGEAYEQYF.

The table lists this clone with a count of one. The rearrangement uses TRBV9 and TRBJ1-2, with 10 bases fitting TRBD1. The CDR3 sequence is 14 residues long. V shed 4 bases, J shed 7 bases, and the junction held 7 bases outside the gene matches. Germline loops: CDR1 SGDLS, CDR2 YYNGEE. CDR3 DNA: TGTGCCAGCAGCAACAGACAGGGGGCCTCTGGCTACACCTTC. As protein: CASSNRQGASGYTF.

CDR3: CASSLTEYGYTF. CDR3 sequence (DNA): TGTGCCAGCAGTTTAACAGAGTATGGCTACACCTTC. The V call is TRBV9, the J call TRBJ1-2; D remains unclear. The CDR3 is made up of 12 amino acids. V was cut by 5 bases and J by 5 bases, with 10 bases left in between. Germline values: CDR1 SGDLS, CDR2 YYNGEE.

The table lists this clone with a count of one. This sequence joins TRBV6-1 and TRBJ1-1, with 10 nucleotides matching TRBD1. J gave up 3 bases and V 4 bases, and 2 bases lay outside the gene matches. The CDR3 sequence is 14 residues long. Germline V gene lookup returns CDR1 MNHNS and CDR2 SASEGT. CDR3 nucleotide sequence: TGTGCCAGCAGTGGGACAGGGGGTTACACTGAAGCTTTCTTT. This sequence encodes CASSGTGGYTEAFF.

This clone appeared a few times. Here the CDR3 DNA reads TGTGCCAGCAGCTTATCGTACGGGAACACCGGGGAGCTGTTTTTT. As protein: CASSLSYGNTGELFF. The chain links TRBV7-9 to TRBJ2-2; D is ambiguous. V dropped 2 bases and J dropped 1 base, with 8 bases sitting between them. This CDR3 spans 15 amino acids. Germline CDR1 reads SEHNR; CDR2 reads FQNEAQ (reference sequence).

The J gene is TRBJ1-2, the V gene TRBV6-6; D gene uncertain. The CDR3 is 14 residues long. Germline-derived CDR1 and CDR2 are MNHNY and SVGAGI (reference sequence). The V end lost 1 base, the J end lost 3 bases, and 9 bases lay between the germline ends. The CDR3 sequence: CASSYYTDDYGYTF. Written as DNA, the CDR3 is TGTGCCAGCAGTTACTACACGGACGACTATGGCTACACCTTC.

The chain uses TRBV10-3 and TRBJ2-3; D is possibly TRBD2 (5 bases). Germline V CDR1 and CDR2: ENHRY, SYGVKD. The V end lost 0 bases, the J end lost 3 bases, and 10 bases lay between the germline ends. The CDR3 sequence is 15 residues long. The CDR3 region is CAISESLSATDTQYF. CDR3 DNA sequence: TGTGCCATCAGTGAGTCCCTTAGCGCGACAGATACGCAGTATTTT.

The chain employs TRBV5-1 and TRBJ2-4, with 10 bases lining up with TRBD2. Per the germline V gene, CDR1 is SGHRS and CDR2 is YFSETQ. V shed 4 bases and J 3 bases; nucleotides not matched to a gene: 16. The CDR3 is made up of 19 amino acids. This chain's CDR3 is CASSRRVAGGAVDKNIQYF. CDR3 DNA: TGCGCCAGCAGCCGCAGGGTAGCGGGGGGCGCTGTTGACAAAAACATTCAGTACTTC.

With respect to this clone: The same CDR3 is also encoded by other DNA sequences in this sample. The chain combines TRBV5-1 with TRBJ2-7, with TRBD1 matching 7 bases. Germline V gene sequence: CDR1 SGHRS, CDR2 YFSETQ. This CDR3 is 14 amino acids long. J gave up 4 bases and V 4 bases, and 8 bases lay outside the gene matches. The CDR3 sequence is CASSLRQGAYEQYF. CDR3 coding DNA: TGCGCCAGCAGCCTCCGACAGGGTGCGTACGAGCAGTACTTC.

In its sample, this clone was seen a few times. Other DNA sequences in this specimen translate into the identical CDR3. The chain is built from TRBV10-3 and TRBJ1-5, with a tentative D call TRBD1 (5 bases). V lost 8 bases to trimming and J lost 4 bases, with 9 bases between them. Germline CDR1 ENHRY, CDR2 SYGVKD. This CDR3 comprises 12 residues. In DNA form, the CDR3 reads TGTGCCATCGGTCAGGGAAATCAGCCCCAGCATTTT. It is translated as CAIGQGNQPQHF.